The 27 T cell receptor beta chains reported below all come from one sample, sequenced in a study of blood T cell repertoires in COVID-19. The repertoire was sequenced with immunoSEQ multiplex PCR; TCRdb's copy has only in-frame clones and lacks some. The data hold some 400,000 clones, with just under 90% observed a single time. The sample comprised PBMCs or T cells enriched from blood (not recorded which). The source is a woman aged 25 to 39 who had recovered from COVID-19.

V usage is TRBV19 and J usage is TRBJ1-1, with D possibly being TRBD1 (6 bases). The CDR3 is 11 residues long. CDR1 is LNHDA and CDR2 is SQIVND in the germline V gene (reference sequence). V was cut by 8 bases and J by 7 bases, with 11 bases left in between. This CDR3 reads CASCTRGEAFF. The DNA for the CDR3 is TGTGCCAGTTGTACCAGGGGTGAAGCTTTCTTT.

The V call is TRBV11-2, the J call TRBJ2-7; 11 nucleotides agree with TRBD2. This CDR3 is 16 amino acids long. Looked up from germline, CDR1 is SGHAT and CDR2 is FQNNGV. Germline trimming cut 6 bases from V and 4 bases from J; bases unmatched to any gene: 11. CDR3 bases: TGTGCCAGCAGTAGTCTAGCGGGAGGCCAGGTATACGAGCAGTACTTC. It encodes CASSSLAGGQVYEQYF.

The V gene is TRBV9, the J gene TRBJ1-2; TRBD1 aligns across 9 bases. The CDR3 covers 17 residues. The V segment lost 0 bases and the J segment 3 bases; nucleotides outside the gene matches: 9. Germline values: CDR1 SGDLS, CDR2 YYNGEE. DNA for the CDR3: TGTGCCAGCAGCGTAGCGGTGGGGGGACAGGGAGACTATGGCTACACCTTC. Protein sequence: CASSVAVGGQGDYGYTF.

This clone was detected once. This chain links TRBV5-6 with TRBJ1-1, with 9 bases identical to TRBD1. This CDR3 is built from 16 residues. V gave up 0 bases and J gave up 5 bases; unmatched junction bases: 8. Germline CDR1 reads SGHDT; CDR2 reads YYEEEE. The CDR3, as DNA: TGTGCCAGCAGCTTGGAAGGGACAGGGTGGGATACTGAAGCTTTCTTT. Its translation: CASSLEGTGWDTEAFF.

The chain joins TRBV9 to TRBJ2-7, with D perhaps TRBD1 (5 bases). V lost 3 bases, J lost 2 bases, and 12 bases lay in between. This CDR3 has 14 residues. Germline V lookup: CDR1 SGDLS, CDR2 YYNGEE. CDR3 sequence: CASSAGLTAYEQYF. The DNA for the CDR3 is TGTGCCAGCAGCGCAGGGTTAACCGCCTACGAGCAGTACTTC.

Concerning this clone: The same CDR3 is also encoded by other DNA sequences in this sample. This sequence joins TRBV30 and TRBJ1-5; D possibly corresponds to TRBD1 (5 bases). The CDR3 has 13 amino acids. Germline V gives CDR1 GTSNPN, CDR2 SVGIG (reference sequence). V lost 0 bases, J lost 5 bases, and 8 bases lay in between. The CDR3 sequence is CAWSVGEDQPQHF. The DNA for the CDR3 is TGTGCCTGGAGTGTAGGGGAGGATCAGCCCCAGCATTTT.

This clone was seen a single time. In DNA form, the CDR3 reads TGTGCCAGCAGCGCCTCGGTGGGGGGGTCGAACTATGGCTACACCTTC. It codes for CASSASVGGSNYGYTF. This rearrangement joins TRBV9 to TRBJ1-2; a possible D gene is TRBD1 (5 bases). CDR1 is SGDLS and CDR2 is YYNGEE in the germline V gene. The V and J ends lost 3 bases and 2 bases respectively, with 17 bases between them. CDR3 size: 16 residues.

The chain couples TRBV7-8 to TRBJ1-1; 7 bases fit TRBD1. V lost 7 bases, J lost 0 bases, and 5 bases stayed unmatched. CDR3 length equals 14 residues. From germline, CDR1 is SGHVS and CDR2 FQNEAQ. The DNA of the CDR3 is TGTGCCAGCACCCGGGACAGATTGAACACTGAAGCTTTCTTT. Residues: CASTRDRLNTEAFF.

The CDR3 sequence is CASSKTGGGTEAFF. In DNA form, the CDR3 reads TGTGCCAGTAGTAAGACAGGGGGCGGCACTGAAGCTTTCTTT. This chain connects TRBV19 to TRBJ1-1, with TRBD1 matching over 10 bases. V was clipped by 4 bases and J by 4 bases; unmatched bases: 3. The CDR3 contains 14 residues. Germline V gene lookup returns CDR1 LNHDA and CDR2 SQIVND (reference sequence).

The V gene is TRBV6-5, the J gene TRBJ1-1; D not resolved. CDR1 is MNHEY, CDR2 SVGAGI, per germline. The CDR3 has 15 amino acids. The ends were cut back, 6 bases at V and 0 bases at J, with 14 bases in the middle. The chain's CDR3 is CASSLIAGLNTEAFF. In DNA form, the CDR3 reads TGTGCCAGCAGCCTAATTGCGGGATTGAACACTGAAGCTTTCTTT.

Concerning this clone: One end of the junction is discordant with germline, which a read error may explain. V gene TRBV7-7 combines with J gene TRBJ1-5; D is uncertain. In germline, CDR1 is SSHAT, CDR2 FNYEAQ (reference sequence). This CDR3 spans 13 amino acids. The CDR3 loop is CASSLSTDQPQHF. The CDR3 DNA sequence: TGTGCTAGCAGCTTATCTACCGATCAGCCCCAGCATTTT.

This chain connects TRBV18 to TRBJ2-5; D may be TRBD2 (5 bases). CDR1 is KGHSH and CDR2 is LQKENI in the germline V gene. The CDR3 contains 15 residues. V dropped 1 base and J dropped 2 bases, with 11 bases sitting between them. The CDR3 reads CASSPLSRTQETQYF. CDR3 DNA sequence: TGTGCCAGCTCACCACTATCCCGGACTCAAGAGACCCAGTACTTC.

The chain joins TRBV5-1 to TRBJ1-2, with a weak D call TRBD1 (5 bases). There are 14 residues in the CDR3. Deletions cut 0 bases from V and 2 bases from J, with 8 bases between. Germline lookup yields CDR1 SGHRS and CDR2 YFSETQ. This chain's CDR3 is CASSLDRKNYGYTF. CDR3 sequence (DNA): TGCGCCAGCAGCTTGGACAGGAAGAACTATGGCTACACCTTC.

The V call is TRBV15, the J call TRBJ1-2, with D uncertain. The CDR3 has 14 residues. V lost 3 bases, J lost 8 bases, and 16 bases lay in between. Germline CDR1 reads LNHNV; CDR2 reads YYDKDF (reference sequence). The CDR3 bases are TGTGCCACCAGCAGGGGCCCAGATGGTTCCGGCTACACCTTC. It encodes CATSRGPDGSGYTF.

The CDR3 reads CASSLVLAGGAGTYNEQFF. In DNA, the CDR3 is TGTGCCAGCAGCTTAGTGCTAGCGGGGGGGGCCGGAACATACAATGAGCAGTTCTTC. J is TRBJ2-1 and V is TRBV7-6; 12 bases agree with TRBD2. In germline, CDR1 is SGHVS, CDR2 FNYEAQ. V trimming: 1 base; J trimming: 4 bases; junction bases outside the gene matches: 11. This CDR3 region has 19 residues.

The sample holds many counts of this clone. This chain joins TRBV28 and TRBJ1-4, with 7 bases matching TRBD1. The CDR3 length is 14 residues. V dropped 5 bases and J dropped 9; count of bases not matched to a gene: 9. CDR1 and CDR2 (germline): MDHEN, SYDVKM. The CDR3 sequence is CASSPTGSGKKLFF. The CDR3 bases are TGTGCCAGCAGTCCGACAGGGAGTGGGAAAAAACTGTTTTTT.

The CDR3 DNA sequence: TGTGCCAGCAGTTCCATGGCGAACACTGAAGCTTTCTTT. It is translated as CASSSMANTEAFF. The chain combines TRBV12-3 or TRBV12-4 with TRBJ1-1; D is unresolved. This CDR3 is 13 amino acids long. Trimming took off 4 bases at V and 1 base at J, with 7 bases between the two ends.

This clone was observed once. CDR3 sequence (DNA): TGCAGTGCTCCCCTAACAGATACGCAGTATTTT. It translates to CSAPLTDTQYF. The chain joins TRBV20-1 to TRBJ2-3; D remains ambiguous. The ends were cut back, 5 bases at V and 3 bases at J, with 6 bases in the middle. The CDR3 is 11 amino acids. Germline loops: CDR1 DFQATT, CDR2 SNEGSKA (reference sequence).

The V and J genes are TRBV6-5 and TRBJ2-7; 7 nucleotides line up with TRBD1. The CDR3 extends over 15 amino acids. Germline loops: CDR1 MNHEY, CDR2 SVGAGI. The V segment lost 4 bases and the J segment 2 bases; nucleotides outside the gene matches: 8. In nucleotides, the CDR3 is TGTGCCAGCAGTTTCACCGGGACAGAAGCCTACGAGCAGTACTTC. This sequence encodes CASSFTGTEAYEQYF.

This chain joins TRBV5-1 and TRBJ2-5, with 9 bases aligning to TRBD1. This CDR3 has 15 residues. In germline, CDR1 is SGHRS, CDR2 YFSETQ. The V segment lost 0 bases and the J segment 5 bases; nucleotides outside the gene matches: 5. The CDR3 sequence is CASSLGTGEVETQYF. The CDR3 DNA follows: TGCGCCAGCAGCTTGGGGACAGGGGAAGTCGAGACCCAGTACTTC.

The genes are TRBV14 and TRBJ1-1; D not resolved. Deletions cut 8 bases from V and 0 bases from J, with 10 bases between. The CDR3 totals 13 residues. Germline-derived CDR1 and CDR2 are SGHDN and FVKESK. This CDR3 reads CASGLSMNTEAFF. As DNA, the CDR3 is TGTGCCAGCGGACTTTCTATGAACACTGAAGCTTTCTTT.

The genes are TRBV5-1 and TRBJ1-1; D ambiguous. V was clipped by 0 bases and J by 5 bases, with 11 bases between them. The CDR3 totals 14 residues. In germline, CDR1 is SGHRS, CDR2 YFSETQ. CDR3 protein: CASSLEPEVTEAFF. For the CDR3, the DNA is TGCGCCAGCAGCTTGGAACCCGAGGTTACTGAAGCTTTCTTT.

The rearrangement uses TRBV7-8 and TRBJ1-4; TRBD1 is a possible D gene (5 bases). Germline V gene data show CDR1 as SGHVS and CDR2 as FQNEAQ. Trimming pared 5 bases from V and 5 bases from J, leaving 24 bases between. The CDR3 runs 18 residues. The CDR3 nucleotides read TGTGCCAGCAGCCCAGGAAAGGGGCGGACTAACCCCAATGAAAAACTGTTTTTT. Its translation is CASSPGKGRTNPNEKLFF.

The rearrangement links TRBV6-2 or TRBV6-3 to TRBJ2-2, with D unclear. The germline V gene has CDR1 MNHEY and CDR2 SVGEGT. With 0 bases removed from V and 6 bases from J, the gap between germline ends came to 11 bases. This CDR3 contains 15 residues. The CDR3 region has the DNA TGTGCCAGCAGTTACTCACTTGGTAATCCCGGGGAGCTGTTTTTT. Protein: CASSYSLGNPGELFF.

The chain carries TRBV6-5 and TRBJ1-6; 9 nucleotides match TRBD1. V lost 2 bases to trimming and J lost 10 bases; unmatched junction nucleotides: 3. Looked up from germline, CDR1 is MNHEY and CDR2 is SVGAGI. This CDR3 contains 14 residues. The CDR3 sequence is CASSYRDRESPLHF. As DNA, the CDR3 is TGTGCCAGCAGTTACCGGGACAGGGAATCACCCCTCCACTTT.

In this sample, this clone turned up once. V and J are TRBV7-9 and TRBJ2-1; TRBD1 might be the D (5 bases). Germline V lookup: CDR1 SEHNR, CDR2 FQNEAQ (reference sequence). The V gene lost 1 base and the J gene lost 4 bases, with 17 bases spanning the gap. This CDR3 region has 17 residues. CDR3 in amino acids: CASSLEARTNQYNEQFF. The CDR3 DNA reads TGTGCCAGCAGCTTAGAGGCTCGGACAAACCAATACAATGAGCAGTTCTTC. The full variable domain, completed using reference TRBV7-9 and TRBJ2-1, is DTGVSQNPRHKITKRGQNVTFRCDPISEHNRLYWYRQTLGQGPEFLTYFQNEAQLEKSRLLSDRFSAERPKGSFSTLEIQRTEQGDSAMYLCASSLEARTNQYNEQFFGPGTRLTVL.

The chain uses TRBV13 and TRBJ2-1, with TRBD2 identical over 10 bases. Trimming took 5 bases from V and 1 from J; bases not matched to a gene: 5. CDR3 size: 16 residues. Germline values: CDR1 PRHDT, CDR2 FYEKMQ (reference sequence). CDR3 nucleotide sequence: TGTGCCAGCAGCCCATGGACTAGCGGTTCCTACAATGAGCAGTTCTTC. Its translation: CASSPWTSGSYNEQFF.